Below are 25 T cell receptor beta chains sequenced from a single sample in a study of regulatory T cells in long-lasting Graves disease. CDR3-region Arm-PCR and iRepertoire HTBI primers produced the TCR beta libraries. TCRdb itself ran the multiplex PCR reads through MiXCR, one entry per CDR3 protein. The sample lists approximately 380,000 distinct CDR3 sequences; around 21% were seen once. Time point indicated: persistent/refractory GD, antithyroid drugs over 5 years with positive TRAb. The TCR library was made from RNA that had been extracted from PBMCs in TRIzol. Sequencing used peripheral blood mononuclear cells (PBMCs), obtained when the disease was refractory, from a patient treated with antithyroid drugs. The receptor set was obtained from a female donor with Graves disease.

There are many counts of this clonotype. The chain is built from TRBV28 and TRBJ2-5, with no clear D. Deletions cut 7 bases from V and 10 bases from J, with 19 bases between. The CDR3 is 13 residues long. Germline V lookup: CDR1 MDHEN, CDR2 SYDVKM. In nucleotides, the CDR3 is TGTGCCAGCAAACCAGTTGTGGGGTGGGTCCAGTACTTC. Its translation: CASKPVVGWVQYF.

This clonotype was found many times. The chain employs TRBV18 and TRBJ2-5; 7 nucleotides match TRBD1. CDR3 length: 14 amino acids. Trimming at V came to 0 bases and at J to 6 bases, leaving 4 bases not matched to a gene. Germline V gene sequence: CDR1 KGHSH, CDR2 LQKENI. CDR3 sequence reads: CASSPPAQGKTQYF. The CDR3 DNA sequence: TGTGCCAGCTCACCACCTGCACAGGGGAAGACCCAGTACTTC.

This clonotype appeared many times. The rearrangement uses TRBV6-5 and TRBJ2-7, with TRBD1 as a possible D gene (6 bases). The germline V gene has CDR1 MNHEY and CDR2 SVGAGI. This CDR3 contains 13 residues. V lost 0 bases and J 4 bases, leaving 7 bases between the germline ends. The DNA of the CDR3 is TGTGCCAGCAGTTACTCTAGGGGGTACGAGCAGTACTTC. Residues: CASSYSRGYEQYF.

This clonotype was counted only a few times. A much larger clone lies one base from this, so it may be a read error. This chain uses TRBV28 with TRBJ2-7; TRBD1 is a possible D gene (6 bases). V lost 7 bases, J lost 5 bases, and 15 bases lay in between. The length of the CDR3 is 13 residues. Germline CDR1 MDHEN, CDR2 SYDVKM. CDR3 sequence (DNA): TGTGCCAGCATCCGGACAGAACCCCACGAGCAGTACTTC. Translation gives CASIRTEPHEQYF. The variable domain in full, with the rest retrieved from reference TRBV28 and TRBJ2-7, is DVKVTQSSRYLVKRTGEKVFLECVQDMDHENMFWYRQDPGLGLRLIYFSYDVKMKEKGDIPEGYSVSREKKERFSLILESASTNQTSMYLCASIRTEPHEQYFGPGTRLTVT.

This clonotype was seen many times. The chain carries TRBV27 and TRBJ1-2, with no clear D. Trimming took off 4 bases at V and 8 bases at J, with 14 bases between the two ends. This CDR3 comprises 13 residues. Germline CDR1 reads MNHEY; CDR2 reads SMNVEV (reference sequence). CDR3 sequence reads: CASSSSGSWGYTF. The CDR3 DNA follows: TGTGCCAGCAGTTCCTCAGGTAGTTGGGGCTACACCTTC.

The chain couples TRBV10-3 to TRBJ2-1; the D call may be TRBD1 or TRBD2 (5 bases each). CDR1 and CDR2 from the germline V gene are ENHRY and SYGVKD. CDR3 length: 14 amino acids. Trimming cost V 4 bases and J 5 bases, with 12 bases left between them. The CDR3 coding sequence is TGTGCCATCAGTGGGGACGGAGGAAACAATGAGCAGTTCTTC. This sequence encodes CAISGDGGNNEQFF.

The V and J genes are TRBV6-2 or TRBV6-3 and TRBJ2-5; no definite D call. The V end lost 2 bases, the J end lost 1 base, and 8 bases lay between the germline ends. CDR3 length: 14 residues. Germline CDR1 reads MNHEY; CDR2 reads SVGEGT. The CDR3 region has the DNA TGTGCCAGCAGTTACGAGGCCCCCCAAGAGACCCAGTACTTC. Translated: CASSYEAPQETQYF.

This clonotype was recorded at least ten times. The J gene is TRBJ2-5, the V gene TRBV27; D gene unclear. From germline, CDR1 is MNHEY and CDR2 SMNVEV (reference sequence). The CDR3 loop spans 13 amino acids. V lost 4 bases and J lost 5, with 11 bases in between. CDR3 coding DNA: TGTGCCAGCAGTTCAAACAGTGGGGAGACCCAGTACTTC. As protein: CASSSNSGETQYF.

The V gene is TRBV30, the J gene TRBJ2-1; D is possibly TRBD1 (6 bases). Trimming removed 0 bases at V and 0 bases at J, with 9 bases between. Germline assignment: CDR1 GTSNPN and CDR2 SVGIG (reference sequence). CDR3 length: 15 amino acids. The CDR3, as DNA: TGTGCCTGGAGTGTAGGACAGAGCTCCTACAATGAGCAGTTCTTC. It is translated as CAWSVGQSSYNEQFF. The complete variable domain, with remaining parts taken from reference TRBV30 and TRBJ2-1, reads SQTIHQWPATLVQPVGSPLSLECTVEGTSNPNLYWYRQAAGRGLQLLFYSVGIGQISSEVPQNLSASRPQDRQFILSSKKLLLSDSGFYLCAWSVGQSSYNEQFFGPGTRLTVL.

This clonotype has more than one count but fewer than ten. The V gene is TRBV27, the J gene TRBJ1-5; TRBD1 is a possible D gene (5 bases). V was pared by 8 bases and J by 2 bases, with 13 bases between. Germline V gene data show CDR1 as MNHEY and CDR2 as SMNVEV (reference sequence). The CDR3 length is 14 residues. This chain's CDR3 is CASAWVGGNQPQHF. In DNA, the CDR3 is TGTGCCAGCGCGTGGGTGGGGGGCAATCAGCCCCAGCATTTT.

This clonotype showed up many times. The chain links TRBV5-6 to TRBJ2-7; D perhaps matches TRBD1 (5 bases). Germline-derived CDR1 and CDR2 are SGHDT and YYEEEE. V lost 0 bases and J 5 bases, leaving 9 bases between the germline ends. The CDR3 runs to 13 residues. CDR3 DNA: TGTGCCAGCAGCTTGGGGGTAGGGGACGAGCAGTACTTC. This gives the protein CASSLGVGDEQYF. Full variable domain (remainder filled in from reference TRBV5-6 and TRBJ2-7): DAGVTQSPTHLIKTRGQQVTLRCSPKSGHDTVSWYQQALGQGPQFIFQYYEEEERQRGNFPDRFSGHQFPNYSSELNVNALLLGDSALYLCASSLGVGDEQYFGPGTRLTVT.

The chain is built from TRBV19 and TRBJ1-1; 7 positions match TRBD1. From germline, CDR1 is LNHDA and CDR2 SQIVND (reference sequence). Germline trimming cut 7 bases from V and 8 bases from J; bases unmatched to any gene: 13. There are 14 residues in the CDR3. The CDR3 DNA follows: TGTGCCAGTACCATCGGACAGGAATCGGTCGAAGCTTTCTTT. Amino acid sequence: CASTIGQESVEAFF. Using reference TRBV19 and TRBJ1-1 for the parts outside the CDR3, the full variable domain is DGGITQSPKYLFRKEGQNVTLSCEQNLNHDAMYWYRQDPGQGLRLIYYSQIVNDFQKGDIAEGYSVSREKKESFPLTVTSAQKNPTAFYLCASTIGQESVEAFFGQGTRLTVV.

This rearrangement joins TRBV18 to TRBJ2-5; TRBD1 matches 8 bases. The junction had 13 bases not matched to a gene; V was cut back by 3 bases and J by 4 bases. The CDR3 covers 17 residues. Looked up from germline, CDR1 is KGHSH and CDR2 is LQKENI. As DNA, the CDR3 is TGTGCCAGCTCACCGCCGATTCTGGACAGGGAGAGAGAGACCCAGTACTTC. Protein product: CASSPPILDRERETQYF.

This clonotype turned up a few times. The chain carries TRBV18 and TRBJ2-5; D gene uncertain. With 2 bases removed from V and 4 bases from J, the gap between germline ends came to 8 bases. Germline values: CDR1 KGHSH, CDR2 LQKENI. There are 13 residues in the CDR3. The CDR3 coding sequence is TGTGCCAGCTCACCAGTTTCAGTAGAGACCCAGTACTTC. Protein: CASSPVSVETQYF.

This clonotype was recorded at least ten times. The chain recombines TRBV28 with TRBJ2-5; maybe TRBD2 (5 bases). The CDR3 has 13 residues. Germline V lookup: CDR1 MDHEN, CDR2 SYDVKM. Trimming removed 5 bases from V and 5 bases from J, with 12 bases in between. The CDR3 region has the DNA TGTGCCAGCAGTCCCCGGGTAGCGGAGACCCAGTACTTC. Translating gives CASSPRVAETQYF. Full variable domain (remainder filled in from reference TRBV28 and TRBJ2-5): DVKVTQSSRYLVKRTGEKVFLECVQDMDHENMFWYRQDPGLGLRLIYFSYDVKMKEKGDIPEGYSVSREKKERFSLILESASTNQTSMYLCASSPRVAETQYFGPGTRLLVL.

The chain joins TRBV4-1 to TRBJ1-2; 7 positions agree with TRBD1. This CDR3 spans 14 amino acids. The germline V gene has CDR1 MGHRA and CDR2 YSYEKL. J was trimmed by 8 bases and V by 2 bases; bases with no gene match: 8. CDR3 DNA: TGCGCCAGCAGCCAAAGTAGGGGGCGTCGCGGCTACACCTTC. Its translation is CASSQSRGRRGYTF.

Comment on this clonotype: Only one base separates this from a far larger clonotype, so it likely reflects a read error. The CDR3 loop reads CASRAAGGPPGETQYF. DNA of the CDR3: TGTGCCAGCAGAGCAGCGGGAGGGCCCCCAGGCGAGACCCAGTACTTC. This sequence joins TRBV6-1 and TRBJ2-7; TRBD2 aligns across 10 bases. The J call may be mistaken, given a closer DNA end match to TRBJ2-5. From germline, CDR1 is MNHNS and CDR2 SASEGT. The CDR3 runs to 16 residues.

This clonotype has just a few counts. This rearrangement joins TRBV7-8 to TRBJ1-5; 9 bases match TRBD1. The CDR3 contains 19 residues. Germline-derived CDR1 and CDR2 are SGHVS and FQNEAQ. V lost 1 base to trimming and J lost 0 bases; unmatched junction nucleotides: 10. The CDR3 loop reads CASSLDRDRVPYSNQPQHF. The CDR3 nucleotides are TGTGCCAGCAGCTTAGATAGGGACAGGGTTCCCTATAGCAATCAGCCCCAGCATTTT.

A word on this clonotype: It may be a read error: a sequence one base away is much more abundant. V gene TRBV6-2 or TRBV6-3 combines with J gene TRBJ1-5, with D unresolved. Germline V lookup: CDR1 MNHEY, CDR2 SVGEGT. Trimming removed 7 bases at V and 3 bases at J, with 22 bases between. The CDR3 spans 17 residues. The CDR3 sequence is CASNFYPGLNNNQPQHF. CDR3 coding DNA: TGTGCCAGCAATTTCTATCCGGGTCTTAACAACAATCAGCCCCAGCATTTT.

This clonotype was detected ten times or more. J is TRBJ2-7 and V is TRBV12-3 or TRBV12-4; D ambiguous. Between the trimmed V and J ends, which lost 1 base and 2 bases, there was a span of 12 bases. The CDR3 consists of 15 residues. CDR3 sequence reads: CASSLGPDATYEQYF. The CDR3 DNA is TGTGCCAGCAGTTTAGGGCCCGATGCGACCTACGAGCAGTACTTC.

The sample holds many counts of this clonotype. J is TRBJ2-7 and V is TRBV28; D is possibly TRBD1 (8 bases). In germline, CDR1 is MDHEN, CDR2 SYDVKM. V was shortened by 4 bases and J by 4 bases, with 20 bases between the two germline ends. The CDR3 contains 16 residues. This CDR3 is CASSSIFGQGGYEQYF. The CDR3 nucleotides are TGTGCCAGCAGTTCGATCTTCGGACAGGGAGGGTACGAGCAGTACTTC. The complete variable domain, with remaining parts taken from reference TRBV28 and TRBJ2-7, reads DVKVTQSSRYLVKRTGEKVFLECVQDMDHENMFWYRQDPGLGLRLIYFSYDVKMKEKGDIPEGYSVSREKKERFSLILESASTNQTSMYLCASSSIFGQGGYEQYFGPGTRLTVT.

This clonotype was counted a few times. The CDR3 region is CASSIAANTGELFF. The CDR3 coding sequence is TGTGCCAGTAGTATTGCAGCGAACACCGGGGAGCTGTTTTTT. The chain has TRBV19 and TRBJ2-2; no definite D call. In germline, CDR1 is LNHDA, CDR2 SQIVND (reference sequence). Trimming took off 3 bases at V and 0 bases at J, with 5 bases between the two ends. The CDR3 totals 14 residues. Full variable domain (remainder filled in from reference TRBV19 and TRBJ2-2): DGGITQSPKYLFRKEGQNVTLSCEQNLNHDAMYWYRQDPGQGLRLIYYSQIVNDFQKGDIAEGYSVSREKKESFPLTVTSAQKNPTAFYLCASSIAANTGELFFGEGSRLTVL.

This clonotype was recorded a few times. The chain links TRBV5-6 to TRBJ2-7, with a weak D call TRBD1 (5 bases). Trimming removed 2 bases at V and 2 bases at J, with 17 bases between. In germline, CDR1 is SGHDT, CDR2 YYEEEE. The CDR3 runs to 16 residues. The CDR3 protein is CASSLRSPQGAYEQYF. For the CDR3, the DNA is TGTGCCAGCAGCTTACGCTCCCCCCAAGGGGCCTACGAGCAGTACTTC.

This clonotype was found many times. V usage is TRBV12-3 or TRBV12-4 and J usage is TRBJ1-3, with D unclear. The ends were cut back, 5 bases at V and 3 bases at J, with 5 bases in the middle. The CDR3 spans 12 residues. CDR3 coding DNA: TGTGCCAGCAGTCTAAATGGAAACACCATATATTTT. This codes for CASSLNGNTIYF.

This clonotype was detected ten times or more. The genes are TRBV11-2 and TRBJ2-7; D is perhaps TRBD1 (6 bases). This CDR3 has 15 residues. Germline V gene sequence: CDR1 SGHAT, CDR2 FQNNGV. Trimming stripped 0 bases from V and 6 bases from J, with 15 bases between. CDR3: CASSLDTDRFGEQYF. CDR3 coding DNA: TGTGCCAGCAGCTTAGATACGGACAGATTTGGCGAGCAGTACTTC.